The clone carrying this T cell receptor (beta chain) turned up a few times. Its antigen is unknown. The sample belongs to a study of cytomegalovirus exposure and HLA in healthy donors. This PCR relied on a set of 60 Vbeta primers and 13 Jbeta primers. The data were produced by immunoSEQ multiplex PCR, yet TCRdb's version contains in-frame clones alone and is incomplete. The table has 65,000 to 100,000 clones, about 74% seen once. Study-wide points: Compared with the roughly 670-donor mean, an Asian-associated ancestry cluster reportedly had fewer N-insertions, according to a later analysis.

All donors participated as healthy donors of bone marrow. Trimming took 1 base from V and 5 from J; bases not matched to a gene: 7. CDR3 length: 16 residues. The germline V gene has CDR1 MGHDK and CDR2 SYGVNS. The sequenced sample was PBMCs. This receptor was obtained from a man aged 35-49 years in good health and CMV-seronegative. The rearrangement joins TRBV25-1 to TRBJ2-7; 11 bases are shared with TRBD1. The CDR3 bases are TGTGCCAGCAGTGAATCCGGGTGGACAGGGGGCGACGAGCAGTACTTC. It yields the protein CASSESGWTGGDEQYF.